This is a list of T cell receptor beta chains from one sample in a study of cytomegalovirus exposure and HLA in healthy donors. Assay: immunoSEQ multiplex PCR; the TCRdb copy retains only in-frame clones and omits some. Of 130,000 to 150,000 clones listed, around 66% were seen once; the top ten hold 3%. Sequencing was carried out using PBMCs. All receptors come from a woman aged 25 to 39 in good health and CMV-seropositive. Each CDR3 is given with its conserved first and last residue. The order of the fields is V gene, D gene, clone size, J gene, CDR3 protein, CDR3 DNA. D genes are given only for firm matches. Clone size is stated in some rows and not others, as once, few, many or a class when expanded.

>TRBV2|TRBD2|few|TRBJ2-1
CASTGRSGSGRREQFF
TGTGCCAGCACGGGGAGGAGCGGGAGCGGTCGGCGGGAGCAGTTCTTC
>TRBV29-1|NA|NA|TRBJ2-2
CSVEGALAGELFF
TGCAGCGTTGAGGGGGCACTCGCCGGGGAGCTGTTTTTT
>TRBV27|NA|once|TRBJ2-7
CASTYTGSSYEQYF
TGTGCCAGCACCTACACAGGGAGCTCCTACGAGCAGTACTTC
>TRBV28|NA|once|TRBJ1-1
CASSLSPGRAFF
TGTGCCAGCAGTTTATCACCGGGGAGAGCTTTCTTT
>TRBV6-6|TRBD1|NA|TRBJ2-2
CASSGDRGNTGELFF
TGTGCCAGCAGCGGGGACAGGGGGAACACCGGGGAGCTGTTTTTT
>TRBV4-1|NA|NA|TRBJ2-7
CASSQELQGSYEQYF
TGCGCCAGCAGCCAAGAATTACAGGGCTCCTACGAGCAGTACTTC
>TRBV5-1|TRBD2|many|TRBJ2-3
CASSPGTSGMALNTDTQYF
TGCGCCAGCAGCCCGGGGACTAGCGGAATGGCTCTAAACACAGATACGCAGTATTTT
>TRBV11-2|NA|NA|TRBJ1-1
CASSLLTGTTGAFF
TGTGCCAGCAGCTTACTAACAGGGACTACGGGAGCTTTCTTT
>TRBV27|TRBD2|NA|TRBJ2-1
CASSEAGGPNNEQFF
TGTGCCAGCAGTGAAGCGGGGGGGCCAAACAATGAGCAGTTCTTC
>TRBV7-2|NA|NA|TRBJ1-5
CASSFRLHQPQHF
TGTGCCAGCAGCTTCAGGCTCCATCAGCCCCAGCATTTT
>TRBV7-3|NA|NA|TRBJ1-6
CASSLTASVSYNSPLHF
TGTGCCAGCAGCTTAACTGCCAGCGTCTCCTATAATTCACCCCTCCACTTT
>TRBV5-1|TRBD1|few|TRBJ2-1
CASSRKTGNLNEQFF
TGCGCCAGCAGTCGTAAGACAGGGAATCTCAATGAGCAGTTCTTC
>TRBV19|TRBD1|NA|TRBJ1-5
CASGQGASQPQHF
TGTGCCAGTGGACAGGGGGCAAGTCAGCCCCAGCATTTT
>TRBV19|NA|NA|TRBJ1-1
CASSYGNTEAFF
TGTGCCAGTAGCTACGGGAACACTGAAGCTTTCTTT
>TRBV28|NA|NA|TRBJ1-1
CASSSLRGSRGTEAFF
TGTGCCAGCAGTTCCCTTCGGGGGTCAAGGGGCACTGAAGCTTTCTTT
>TRBV5-4|TRBD2|many|TRBJ2-7
CASSLHSGGIYEQYF
TGTGCCAGCAGCCTGCATAGCGGGGGTATTTACGAGCAGTACTTC
>TRBV5-1|NA|NA|TRBJ1-1
CASSLPGHYTEAFF
TGCGCCAGCAGCTTACCGGGACATTACACTGAAGCTTTCTTT
>TRBV18|NA|NA|TRBJ1-1
CASSLAGEYAEAFF
TGTGCCAGCTCACTCGCGGGGGAGTACGCTGAAGCTTTCTTT
>TRBV2|TRBD2|once|TRBJ2-1
CASSEVGASGGAYYNEQFF
TGTGCCAGCAGTGAAGTGGGTGCTAGCGGGGGGGCCTACTACAATGAGCAGTTCTTC
>TRBV27|NA|NA|TRBJ1-2
CASKAAGRGFSYGYTF
TGTGCCAGCAAAGCCGCCGGCAGGGGCTTTAGCTATGGCTACACCTTC
>TRBV6-5|TRBD1|NA|TRBJ2-7
CASRDRFYEQYF
TGTGCCAGCAGGGACAGGTTCTACGAGCAGTACTTC
>TRBV27|TRBD2|NA|TRBJ2-5
CASSFPPGLPQETQYF
TGTGCCAGCAGTTTTCCCCCGGGACTACCCCAAGAGACCCAGTACTTC
>TRBV5-1|TRBD1|NA|TRBJ2-5
CASSLRGQGEETQYF
TGCGCCAGCAGCTTAAGAGGACAGGGTGAAGAGACCCAGTACTTC
>TRBV6-5|TRBD1|NA|TRBJ1-2
CASSYLTGGGSYGYTF
TGTGCCAGCAGTTATCTGACAGGGGGCGGTTCCTATGGCTACACCTTC
>TRBV5-1|TRBD2|once|TRBJ2-7
CASSLARGGGGLRHEQYF
TGCGCCAGCAGCTTGGCTCGGGGCGGGGGGGGACTGCGCCACGAGCAGTACTTC
>TRBV27|NA|NA|TRBJ1-4
CASSNTQGLNEKLFF
TGTGCCAGCAGCAACACACAGGGCCTCAATGAAAAACTGTTTTTT
>TRBV19|TRBD2|NA|TRBJ2-1
CASSRLAGSYNEQFF
TGTGCCAGTAGTCGACTAGCGGGAAGTTACAATGAGCAGTTCTTC
>TRBV5-1|NA|few|TRBJ1-2
CASSTRTDGYGYTF
TGCGCCAGCAGCACCCGGACAGACGGCTATGGCTACACCTTC
>TRBV5-1|TRBD2|NA|TRBJ2-7
CASSGGTSPNEQYF
TGCGCCAGCAGCGGGGGGACTAGTCCTAACGAGCAGTACTTC
>TRBV11-2|NA|NA|TRBJ2-2
CASSSLGELFF
TGTGCCAGCAGCTCACTCGGGGAGCTGTTTTTT
>TRBV5-6|NA|few|TRBJ1-4
CASSLGRGRTNEKLFF
TGTGCCAGCAGCTTGGGACGAGGGCGGACTAATGAAAAACTGTTTTTT
>TRBV9|NA|NA|TRBJ1-2
CASSGRGASDGYTF
TGTGCCAGCAGCGGGCGGGGGGCGTCGGATGGCTACACCTTC
>TRBV4-1|NA|NA|TRBJ2-1
CASSRPFPSDHERFF
TGCGCCAGCAGCCGCCCGTTTCCCTCCGACCATGAGCGGTTCTTC
>TRBV5-1|NA|NA|TRBJ2-3
CASSLPGIGSDTQYF
TGCGCCAGCAGCTTGCCAGGGATCGGGTCAGATACGCAGTATTTT
>TRBV7-2|TRBD2|NA|TRBJ2-3
CASSLDGRAADTQYF
TGTGCCAGCAGCTTAGACGGGAGGGCCGCAGATACGCAGTATTTT